The present entry profiles one T cell receptor (beta chain) with its context. These data are taken from a study of T cells after somatic rescue of genetic block. Using immunoSEQ multiplex PCR, the repertoire was profiled, and TCRdb retains in-frame clones only, with some absent. The sample gives about 67,000 clones, 92% of which show up once; 3% is in the top ten. This CDR3 spans 15 amino acids. Trimming left V 6 bases short and J 5 bases short, with 19 bases between. Germline V lookup: CDR1 SNHLY, CDR2 FYNNEI. Sequencing input: peripheral blood mononuclear cells (PBMCs). The origin of this receptor is a middle-aged man. J is TRBJ1-1 and V is TRBV2; the D gene is possibly TRBD1 (5 bases). This chain's CDR3 is CASREGWGGETEAFF. The CDR3 DNA follows: TGTGCCAGCAGGGAGGGTTGGGGAGGGGAAACTGAAGCTTTCTTT.